This entry lists 4 T cell receptor beta chains sequenced from one sample in a study of blood T cell repertoires in COVID-19. Clones were read by immunoSEQ multiplex PCR, and TCRdb kept only the in-frame ones, dropping some. The table includes over 200,000 clones, around 84% detected once. The material sequenced was PBMCs or T cells enriched from blood (not recorded which). The receptors here all came from a man aged 18 to 29 who had recovered from COVID-19.

The chain recombines TRBV5-1 with TRBJ2-5, with 7 bases lining up with TRBD2. Per the germline V gene, CDR1 is SGHRS and CDR2 is YFSETQ. V lost 2 bases to trimming and J lost 2 bases; unmatched junction nucleotides: 3. This CDR3 has 14 residues. The CDR3 nucleotides read TGCGCCAGCAGCTTTGGGACTAATCAAGAGACCCAGTACTTC. This encodes CASSFGTNQETQYF.

In its sample, this clone was seen once. The chain couples TRBV27 to TRBJ2-5; the match to TRBD2 covers 13 bases. V shed 6 bases and J 1 base; nucleotides not matched to a gene: 8. Germline CDR1 and CDR2: MNHEY and SMNVEV (reference sequence). CDR3 length: 17 amino acids. In DNA form, the CDR3 reads TGTGCCAGCAGAGGACTAGCGGGGGCTACCCTCCAAGAGACCCAGTACTTC. This encodes CASRGLAGATLQETQYF.

V is TRBV12-3 or TRBV12-4 and J is TRBJ2-1, with D unclear. The CDR3 loop spans 13 amino acids. V lost 7 bases and J lost 5, with 12 bases in between. The CDR3 DNA reads TGTGCCAGCACTACTACCCGGGACAATGAGCAGTTCTTC. Translation gives CASTTTRDNEQFF.

The chain employs TRBV19 and TRBJ2-1; tentative D call: TRBD2 (5 bases). From germline, CDR1 is LNHDA and CDR2 SQIVND (reference sequence). Trimming removed 4 bases at V and 7 bases at J, with 11 bases between. The CDR3 has 13 residues. This chain's CDR3 is CASSRGSGNEQFF. CDR3 sequence (DNA): TGTGCCAGTAGTAGAGGGTCGGGGAATGAGCAGTTCTTC.